Listed below are T cell receptor beta chains from one sample, sequenced in a study of shared clonotypes between healthy human individuals. Some clones are missing from TCRdb's copy, which holds only in-frame ones; the method was immunoSEQ multiplex PCR. Of 700,000 or so clones in the sample, approximately 79% were seen once. The sample taken for sequencing was memory CD4+ T cells sorted from blood. All receptors derive from a woman aged 25-40 years in good health. The CDR3 runs from the conserved cysteine through the conserved F or W. D genes are given only for firm matches. Expanded clones get a size class; other rows say once, few or many, or leave the size out.

>TRBJ1-2|NA|NA|TRBV19
CASSPPLRGAFSYGYTF
TGTGCCAGTAGTCCTCCGCTCCGGGGGGCTTTCAGCTATGGCTACACCTTC
>TRBJ2-7|TRBD2|NA|TRBV2
CASTGEGNIPYEQYF
TGTGCCAGCACCGGGGAGGGCAATATCCCCTACGAGCAGTACTTC
>TRBJ2-3|NA|NA|TRBV5-4
CASSLGAYTDTQYF
TGTGCCAGCAGCTTGGGGGCCTACACAGATACGCAGTATTTT
>TRBJ2-7|TRBD2|NA|TRBV4-2
CASSQDRTSGSYEQYF
TGTGCCAGCAGCCAGGACAGGACTAGCGGTTCCTACGAGCAGTACTTC
>TRBJ2-7|TRBD2|NA|TRBV5-4
CASSLMGLAGGPPYEQYF
TGTGCCAGCAGCTTGATGGGACTAGCGGGAGGACCCCCCTACGAGCAGTACTTC
>TRBJ2-7|NA|NA|TRBV9
CASSPQAVTLYEQYF
TGTGCCAGCAGCCCTCAAGCGGTTACACTCTACGAGCAGTACTTC
>TRBJ2-7|NA|NA|TRBV2
CASSLEMSSYEQYF
TGTGCCAGCAGTTTAGAGATGAGCTCCTACGAGCAGTACTTC
>TRBJ1-2|TRBD1|NA|TRBV28
CASSLAGGDYGYTF
TGTGCCAGCAGTTTGGCAGGGGGTGACTATGGCTACACCTTC
>TRBJ1-1|NA|NA|TRBV29-1
CSGGFNTEAFF
TGCAGCGGGGGCTTTAACACTGAAGCTTTCTTT
>TRBJ2-1|TRBD1|once|TRBV11-3
CASSRDRGWGEQFF
TGTGCCAGCAGCCGGGACAGGGGTTGGGGTGAGCAGTTCTTC
>TRBJ2-7|TRBD2|NA|TRBV5-1
CASRGTSGSKYEQYF
TGCGCCTCCAGAGGGACTAGCGGGAGTAAGTACGAGCAGTACTTC
>TRBJ2-1|TRBD2|NA|TRBV10-3
CAISEYWTSGSIGEQFF
TGTGCCATCAGTGAGTACTGGACTAGCGGGAGTATCGGTGAGCAGTTCTTC
>TRBJ2-3|NA|NA|TRBV5-1
CASSSESDTQYF
TGCGCCAGCAGCTCAGAATCAGATACGCAGTATTTT
>TRBJ2-5|NA|NA|TRBV18
CASSPPGGLQETQYF
TGTGCCAGCTCACCACCTGGGGGTCTACAAGAGACCCAGTACTTC
>TRBJ2-2|NA|NA|TRBV6-5
CASSYWGWEDTGELFF
TGTGCCAGCAGTTACTGGGGGTGGGAGGACACCGGGGAGCTGTTTTTT
>TRBJ2-1|TRBD2|NA|TRBV28
CASSKRTSGSTYNEQFF
TGTGCCAGCAGCAAACGGACTAGCGGGAGTACCTACAATGAGCAGTTCTTC
>TRBJ2-7|TRBD1|NA|TRBV14
CASSQILRGSHEQYF
TGTGCCAGCAGCCAAATCCTCAGGGGGAGCCACGAGCAGTACTTC
>TRBJ2-1|NA|NA|TRBV4-1
CASSHGLYSNNEQFF
TGCGCCAGCAGCCACGGACTTTACAGCAACAATGAGCAGTTCTTC
>TRBJ1-1|NA|NA|TRBV6-6
CASSPPPNTEAFF
TGTGCCAGCAGTCCACCACCGAACACTGAAGCTTTCTTT
>TRBJ2-1|NA|NA|TRBV4-2
CASSQDLRSSYNEQFF
TGTGCCAGCAGCCAAGATCTCAGGAGCTCCTACAATGAGCAGTTCTTC
>TRBJ1-5|NA|few|TRBV5-1
CASSPQGNQPQHF
TGCGCCAGCAGCCCGCAGGGTAATCAGCCCCAGCATTTT
>TRBJ1-3|NA|NA|TRBV5-1
CASSSEAGMSGNTIYF
TGCGCCAGCAGTTCCGAAGCGGGGATGTCTGGAAACACCATATATTTT
>TRBJ2-3|TRBD2|NA|TRBV5-6
CASSLYRGLAGRDTQYF
TGTGCCAGCAGCTTATATCGGGGACTAGCGGGAAGGGATACGCAGTATTTT
>TRBJ2-1|TRBD2|few|TRBV18
CASSPRLKGLAGGSNEQFF
TGTGCCAGCTCACCACGCCTGAAGGGACTAGCGGGAGGATCGAATGAGCAGTTCTTC
>TRBJ1-1|NA|NA|TRBV29-1
CSVESPENTEAFF
TGCAGCGTTGAAAGCCCTGAGAACACTGAAGCTTTCTTT
>TRBJ2-4|NA|NA|TRBV18
CASSPRTLNTKNIQYF
TGTGCCAGCTCACCACGCACCTTAAATACCAAAAACATTCAGTACTTC
>TRBJ2-2|NA|NA|TRBV28
CASSSQAAVFGELFF
TGTGCCAGCAGCTCGCAGGCGGCAGTCTTTGGGGAGCTGTTTTTT
>TRBJ1-2|TRBD1|NA|TRBV27
CASIPLAGTGNNYGYTF
TGTGCCAGCATCCCACTCGCCGGGACAGGGAATAACTATGGCTACACCTTC
>TRBJ1-1|NA|few|TRBV5-1
CASSPKRDNMNTEAFF
TGCGCCAGCAGCCCAAAAAGGGACAACATGAACACTGAAGCTTTCTTT
>TRBJ2-7|TRBD2|NA|TRBV5-1
CASSLGGLAAYYEQYF
TGCGCCAGCAGCTTGGGGGGACTAGCGGCTTACTACGAGCAGTACTTC
>TRBJ2-1|NA|NA|TRBV6-5
CASSYLGGDKFLFF
TGTGCCAGCAGTTATCTGGGGGGGGACAAGTTTCTGTTCTTC
>TRBJ2-6|NA|NA|TRBV5-1
CASMTGSGANVLTF
TGCGCCAGTATGACGGGCTCTGGGGCCAACGTCCTGACTTTC
>TRBJ2-1|TRBD2|NA|TRBV10-2
CASSPSGRRSYNEQFF
TGCGCCAGCAGCCCTAGCGGGAGGCGTTCCTACAATGAGCAGTTCTTC
>TRBJ2-7|NA|NA|TRBV29-1
CSVAGGTYEQYF
TGCAGCGTTGCGGGGGGCACCTACGAGCAGTACTTC
>TRBJ2-1|NA|NA|TRBV5-6
CASSLVVSSYNEQFF
TGTGCCAGCAGCTTGGTGGTGAGCTCCTACAATGAGCAGTTCTTC
>TRBJ2-5|TRBD2|once|TRBV19
CASSSQGTRKETQYF
TGTGCCAGTAGCTCCCAGGGGACTAGGAAAGAGACCCAGTACTTC
>TRBJ1-1|TRBD1|NA|TRBV18
CASAMDRVANTEAFF
TGTGCCAGCGCCATGGACAGGGTGGCGAACACTGAAGCTTTCTTT
>TRBJ2-7|TRBD2|NA|TRBV6-5
CATSERESSYEQYF
TGTGCCACCTCAGAGCGGGAGAGCTCCTACGAGCAGTACTTC
>TRBJ1-1|NA|NA|TRBV7-9
CASSLQGRTEAFF
TGTGCCAGCAGCTTACAGGGGCGGACTGAAGCTTTCTTT
>TRBJ1-5|NA|NA|TRBV19
CASSISDSNQPQHF
TGTGCCAGTAGTATAAGTGACAGTAATCAGCCCCAGCATTTT
>TRBJ2-3|TRBD1|NA|TRBV2
CASSDGTGAADTQYF
TGTGCCAGCAGTGATGGGACAGGGGCCGCAGATACGCAGTATTTT
>TRBJ1-5|NA|NA|TRBV28
CASSLTEMYQPQHF
TGTGCCAGCAGTTTAACAGAAATGTATCAGCCCCAGCATTTT
>TRBJ1-1|NA|NA|TRBV2
CASSVEGYTEAFF
TGTGCCAGCAGTGTGGAGGGATACACTGAAGCTTTCTTT
>TRBJ1-2|NA|NA|TRBV30
CAWSVYERSSYGYTF
TGTGCCTGGAGTGTATACGAACGTAGTTCCTATGGCTACACCTTC
>TRBJ2-7|NA|NA|TRBV5-7
CASSFQPYGGWSDHEQYF
TGTGCCAGCAGCTTCCAACCCTATGGTGGCTGGTCAGACCACGAGCAGTACTTC
>TRBJ1-5|NA|NA|TRBV5-1
CASSAGGGQPQHF
TGCGCCAGCAGCGCCGGAGGGGGTCAGCCCCAGCATTTT
>TRBJ2-5|NA|once|TRBV11-2
CASSQGREETQYF
TGTGCCAGCAGCCAAGGGAGAGAAGAGACCCAGTACTTC
>TRBJ1-3|NA|NA|TRBV5-1
CASSPGTSGNTIYF
TGCGCCAGCAGCCCGGGGACAAGTGGAAACACCATATATTTT
>TRBJ1-1|TRBD1|NA|TRBV5-4
CASSPGQTEAFF
TGTGCCAGCAGCCCGGGACAGACTGAAGCTTTCTTT
>TRBJ2-3|TRBD2|NA|TRBV28
CASSPHLAGSTDTQYF
TGTGCCAGCAGTCCCCATCTAGCGGGAAGCACAGATACGCAGTATTTT
>TRBJ2-1|NA|NA|TRBV5-6
CASSETGSSSYNEQFF
TGTGCCAGCAGCGAGACAGGCTCTAGCTCCTACAATGAGCAGTTCTTC
>TRBJ1-4|NA|NA|TRBV18
CASSPAGPSEKLFF
TGTGCCAGCTCACCCGCAGGCCCAAGTGAAAAACTGTTTTTT